This TCR beta chain derives from a study of T cells after yellow fever vaccination (dated by TCRdb to the late 2010s). Regarding the research as a whole: Libraries from fractions with low cell numbers were prepared with the SMART-Seq v4 Ultra Low Input RNA kit. To track T-cell clones before and after primary and booster YFV17D yellow fever vaccination, bulk TCR alpha and beta repertoires were sequenced longitudinally. Blood samples were taken at several timepoints before and after primary and secondary immunization, and bulk PBMC replicates and cell subsets were isolated. Two healthy male donors, one aged 18 to 30 and one aged 30 to 40 years, made up the cohort. Beyond this particular receptor, the publication reports: Most clones expanded after primary vaccination were re-detected after the booster (about 96% of CD4 and around 88% of CD8), suggesting broad memory maintenance. Because abundant contaminating clonotypes from the bulk population could be contained in FACS-sorted repertoires, computational filtering was required. The secondary T-cell response was found to be weaker but faster than the primary response, with a peak reached on day 5 rather than on day 15. Because the study included only two donors, the extent to which the findings can be generalized is limited. A small fraction of clonotypes appeared in both the CD4 and CD8 compartments, likely as a result of convergent recombination.

This specimen's treatment or condition label, interpreted: live attenuated yellow fever vaccine strain. At every blood-draw timepoint, two biological replicates of bulk PBMCs were collected. PBMCs were isolated from peripheral blood using a standard Ficoll-Paque protocol. TriZol was used to extract RNA from bulk PBMCs, CD4 and CD8 fractions, and dextramer-positive and dextramer-negative fractions. Sequenced using an Illumina NovaSeq 6000. TCR cDNA was synthesized by 5'RACE template switching, through which a universal primer site and unique molecular identifiers were introduced. Priming of cDNA synthesis was performed from both the TCR alpha and TCR beta constant segments. Two PCR steps were used to amplify libraries, with sample barcodes and sequencing adapters being added in the second step. Libraries were sequenced on Illumina HiSeq 2500 (2x100 bp) or NovaSeq (2x150 bp). Regarding the original processing steps: MIGEC was used to demultiplex reads and collapse the reads into UMI consensus sequences, and MiXCR was used for V(D)J alignment. Vaccine-responding clonotypes were defined with edgeR using replicate PBMC samples, requiring FDR below 0.01 and a log2 fold change above 5 up to day 15. Bulk clonotypes were assigned CD4 or CD8 identity according to which sequenced CD4 or CD8 repertoire held them at higher abundance. Through fastp at Q25 and MiXCR, TCRdb rebuilt clones from the public reads, retaining in-frame beta chains. Rows with a matching CDR3 protein are joined into one entry that keeps the most common DNA and genes. The V and J calls and clone size come from TCRdb's table, not from the authors' own analysis. Counted in this sample were 300,000 to 350,000 distinct CDR3 sequences; about 4% of them appeared once. The top ten clonotypes cover 20% to 25% of the sample.

The germline V gene (reference sequence) gives CDR1 as LGHDT and CDR2 as YNNKEL. Germline trimming amounts to 3 bases on V and 3 bases on J, with 3 as the count of junction bases outside the gene matches. The CDR3, cysteine through phenylalanine, is 14 amino acids long. Only the CDR3 DNA stays, 42 bases, in frame from base 1. With respect to this clonotype: What this receptor recognizes is not known. Per-base qualities were not stored, and no clone one base away is much larger.

The sequencing used PBMCs, collected 5 days after the yellow fever booster vaccination. The source of this sequence is a man aged 18 to 30 who received the YFV17D yellow fever vaccine. Rearrangement joined TRBV3-1 to TRBJ2-7, with 9 central nucleotides matching TRBD1. The CDR3 loop reads CASSHRDRDYEQYF. The bases are TGTGCCAGCAGCCACCGGGACAGGGACTACGAGCAGTACTTC.